These 10 T cell receptor beta chains originate from one sample sequenced in a study of control samples from healthy donors and cancer patients. The protocol was immunoSEQ multiplex PCR, while the TCRdb copy is restricted to in-frame clones and leaves out a portion. The data show around 94,000 clones, 92% seen once. The sequencing input was blood. Every receptor here comes from a woman under 30 in good health.

This chain joins TRBV14 and TRBJ2-7; the D is unclear. The V and J ends lost 1 base and 5 bases respectively, with 9 bases between them. This CDR3 has 13 amino acids. Per germline, CDR1 SGHDN and CDR2 FVKESK. The CDR3 here is CASSQAGLHEQYF. CDR3 sequence (DNA): TGTGCCAGCAGCCAAGCCGGGCTTCACGAGCAGTACTTC.

The chain carries TRBV15 and TRBJ2-7; perhaps D is TRBD1 or TRBD2 (5 bases each). CDR1 and CDR2 from the germline V gene are LNHNV and YYDKDF (reference sequence). This CDR3 comprises 13 residues. Between the trimmed V and J ends, which lost 8 bases and 1 base, there was a span of 12 bases. The CDR3 sequence is CATGTAVSYEQYF. Written as DNA, the CDR3 is TGTGCCACCGGGACCGCGGTATCCTACGAGCAGTACTTC.

This clone appeared a single time. The CDR3 is CASSVGIDGELFF. The CDR3 DNA reads as TGTGCCAGCAGCGTAGGTATAGACGGGGAGCTGTTTTTT. The V call is TRBV9, the J call TRBJ2-2; no clear D. V was trimmed by 0 bases and J by 7 bases, leaving 7 bases between them. CDR1 and CDR2 (germline): SGDLS, YYNGEE. The CDR3 spans 13 residues.

The V gene is TRBV19, the J gene TRBJ1-2; tentative D call: TRBD1 (5 bases). Trimming removed 1 base from V and 8 bases from J, with 8 bases in between. Per germline, CDR1 LNHDA and CDR2 SQIVND (reference sequence). The CDR3 loop spans 12 amino acids. The DNA for the CDR3 is TGTGCCAGTAGTATAGGGGGCTCCGGCTACACCTTC. Translating gives CASSIGGSGYTF.

The chain carries TRBV11-2 and TRBJ2-1; 8 bases line up with TRBD1. Losses at the gene ends were 6 bases for V and 2 bases for J; bases not matched to a gene: 12. The germline V gene encodes CDR1 SGHAT and CDR2 FQNNGV. There are 17 residues in the CDR3. CDR3 residues: CASSRPPRTGTYNEQFF. The CDR3 DNA sequence: TGTGCCAGCAGTCGCCCCCCGAGGACAGGGACCTACAATGAGCAGTTCTTC.

This sequence joins TRBV6-5 and TRBJ2-3; weak D call: TRBD2 (5 bases). From germline, CDR1 is MNHEY and CDR2 SVGAGI. V lost 6 bases, J lost 1 base, and 14 bases lay in between. The CDR3 runs 15 residues. CDR3 in amino acids: CASSVTAGGTDTQYF. The CDR3 DNA sequence: TGTGCCAGCAGCGTGACGGCGGGCGGCACAGATACGCAGTATTTT.

The chain uses TRBV6-4 and TRBJ2-1, with D perhaps TRBD1 or TRBD2 (5 bases each). The V and J ends lost 5 bases and 10 bases respectively, with 15 bases between them. The germline V gene encodes CDR1 MRHNA and CDR2 SNTAGT. The CDR3 has 13 residues. CDR3 in amino acids: CASSIRELDEQFF. Written as DNA, the CDR3 is TGTGCCAGCAGTATCAGGGAGCTGGACGAGCAGTTCTTC.

The CDR3 DNA is TGTGCCAGCAGTTACGGAGGTATTGGTACAGATACGCAGTATTTT. Protein product: CASSYGGIGTDTQYF. The V gene is TRBV6-2 or TRBV6-3, the J gene TRBJ2-3, with a tentative D call TRBD2 (5 bases). The CDR3 contains 15 residues. Germline V gives CDR1 MNHEY, CDR2 SVGEGT. V lost 2 bases and J lost 3, with 12 bases in between.

The chain carries TRBV3-1 (or the pseudogene TRBV3-2) and TRBJ1-6, with TRBD1 as a possible D gene (6 bases). From germline, CDR1 is LGHDT and CDR2 YNNKEL (reference sequence). V dropped 0 bases and J dropped 6 bases, with 15 bases sitting between them. The length of the CDR3 is 17 residues. DNA of the CDR3: TGTGCCAGCAGCCAAGATGCTTTTGCCAGGGGTAATTCACCCCTCCACTTT. Protein product: CASSQDAFARGNSPLHF.

The J gene is TRBJ1-3, the V gene TRBV19, with D perhaps TRBD1 (5 bases). The V end was cut by 9 bases, the J end by 1 base, with 13 bases between. The CDR3 is 14 amino acids. Germline values: CDR1 LNHDA, CDR2 SQIVND (reference sequence). In nucleotides, the CDR3 is TGTGCCAGCGGGGGGGGGATTTCTGGAAACACCATATATTTT. Its translation: CASGGGISGNTIYF.